This passage covers 6 T cell receptor beta chains from one sample sequenced in a study of T cell responses to AZD1222 COVID-19 vaccine. Here immunoSEQ multiplex PCR was the method, and the copy in TCRdb shows in-frame clones only, minus some. Among 150,000 to 200,000 clones listed, about 92% were seen once. The specimen was peripheral blood, collected 28 days after the second AZD1222 dose. The receptors derive from an adult who received the AZD1222 COVID-19 vaccine.

The V call is TRBV7-2, the J call TRBJ2-2; tentatively, D is TRBD1 (6 bases). The germline V gene has CDR1 SGHTA and CDR2 FQGNSA. V gave up 4 bases and J gave up 8 bases, with 14 bases separating them. The CDR3 has 14 amino acids. The CDR3 region is CASSSGQISGELFF. The CDR3 nucleotides read TGTGCCAGCAGCTCAGGACAGATCAGTGGGGAGCTGTTTTTT.

Here the CDR3 reads CASTTGGDTGELFF. CDR3 bases: TGTGCCAGCACCACCGGGGGGGACACCGGGGAGCTGTTTTTT. This chain connects TRBV6-5 to TRBJ2-2, with 8 bases matching TRBD2. Losses at the gene ends were 7 bases for V and 3 bases for J; bases not matched to a gene: 4. The CDR3 totals 14 residues. Germline V gene lookup returns CDR1 MNHEY and CDR2 SVGAGI.

The V call is TRBV19, the J call TRBJ2-6, with 10 bases lining up with TRBD1. This CDR3 contains 19 residues. The V segment lost 4 bases and the J segment 0 bases; nucleotides outside the gene matches: 9. CDR1 is LNHDA, CDR2 SQIVND, per germline (reference sequence). CDR3 sequence reads: CASSKNSGTGVSGANVLTF. CDR3 DNA sequence: TGTGCCAGTAGTAAAAACTCCGGGACAGGGGTCTCTGGGGCCAACGTCCTGACTTTC.

This clone was detected only a few times. This rearrangement joins TRBV7-6 to TRBJ2-5, with a possible D match to TRBD2 (5 bases). Germline CDR1 reads SGHVS; CDR2 reads FNYEAQ. Trimming left V 3 bases short and J 5 bases short, with 16 bases between. The CDR3 loop spans 15 amino acids. CDR3 in amino acids: CASSLEVSFGETQYF. The CDR3 bases are TGTGCCAGCAGCTTGGAGGTCTCCTTTGGGGAGACCCAGTACTTC.

The gene calls are TRBV10-3 and TRBJ2-2, with 13 bases identical to TRBD2. J was trimmed by 6 bases and V by 11 bases; bases with no gene match: 6. This CDR3 is 14 amino acids long. Looked up from germline, CDR1 is ENHRY and CDR2 is SYGVKD. The CDR3 region has the DNA TGTGCCGTGAGTGGACTAGCGGGAGCCGGGGAGCTGTTTTTT. Encoded protein: CAVSGLAGAGELFF.

V gene TRBV19 combines with J gene TRBJ2-2, with D unclear. The CDR3 consists of 14 residues. CDR1 is LNHDA, CDR2 SQIVND, per germline (reference sequence). Trimming shortened V by 1 base and J by 0 bases, and 3 bases separated the two germline ends. CDR3 amino acids: CASSIGTNTGELFF. The CDR3 region has the DNA TGTGCCAGTAGTATAGGGACGAACACCGGGGAGCTGTTTTTT. The full variable domain, its missing parts supplied by reference TRBV19 and TRBJ2-2, is DGGITQSPKYLFRKEGQNVTLSCEQNLNHDAMYWYRQDPGQGLRLIYYSQIVNDFQKGDIAEGYSVSREKKESFPLTVTSAQKNPTAFYLCASSIGTNTGELFFGEGSRLTVL.